Listed below are T cell receptor beta chains from one sample, sequenced in a study of T cell repertoires in cytomegalovirus infection. Their specific antigens are unknown. MiXCR, applied by TCRdb to the reads, yields one record per CDR3 protein. Of a few hundred thousand distinct CDR3 sequences listed, roughly a third are singletons. The sample was cultured PBMCs, taken from culture after CMV antigen stimulation. These receptor sequences come from a human donor in good health (CMV status not recorded). Some clones in this sample may be carry-over from other donors' samples. The CDR3 runs from the conserved cysteine through the conserved F or W. A D gene is named only where the DNA matches it firmly. Part of the rows lack a size; the others show once, few, many or a class for expanded clones.

J gene | clone size | V gene | D gene | CDR3 protein | CDR3 DNA
TRBJ2-3 | . | TRBV4-3 | . | CASSLQSMRPKADTQYF | TGCGCCAGCAGCCTGCAATCTATGCGGCCCAAAGCAGATACGCAGTATTTT
TRBJ1-1 | . | TRBV24-1 | . | CATSDSGSRTEAFF | TGTGCCACCAGTGATTCGGGGTCCCGTACTGAAGCTTTCTTT
TRBJ2-3 | few | TRBV4-1 | . | CASSQGYSDTQYF | TGCGCCAGCAGCCAAGGGTATTCCGATACGCAGTATTTT
TRBJ2-1 | few | TRBV19 | . | CASSIEGENYNEQFF | TGTGCCAGTAGTATTGAGGGGGAGAACTACAATGAGCAGTTCTTC
TRBJ2-3 | . | TRBV7-6 | . | CASSPWTVRGDTQYF | TGTGCCAGCAGCCCGTGGACAGTCCGAGGGGATACGCAGTATTTT
TRBJ1-2 | few | TRBV7-2 | . | CASSLAHGQDYGYTF | TGTGCCAGCAGCTTAGCCCATGGCCAGGACTATGGCTACACCTTC
TRBJ2-3 | . | TRBV4-2 | . | CASSQDSDTQYF | TGTGCCAGCAGCCAAGATTCAGATACGCAGTATTTT
TRBJ2-2 | . | TRBV7-6 | . | CASSQSSVSNTGELFF | TGTGCCAGCAGCCAGAGCAGCGTATCGAACACCGGGGAGCTGTTTTTT
TRBJ1-2 | few | TRBV29-1 | . | CSVERGLEGIYGYTF | TGCAGCGTTGAAAGGGGGTTGGAGGGAATCTATGGCTACACCTTC
TRBJ1-3 | many | TRBV6-1 | . | CASSEWRGSGNTIYF | TGTGCCAGCAGTGAATGGAGGGGCTCTGGAAACACCATATATTTT
TRBJ2-1 | . | TRBV7-2 | TRBD2 | CASSLGSLAGRNEQFF | TGTGCCAGCAGCTTAGGTTCGCTAGCGGGAAGGAATGAGCAGTTCTTC
TRBJ2-3 | few | TRBV4-1 | . | CASSQDSVSANYEADTQYF | TGCGCCAGCAGCCAAGATTCTGTGTCAGCGAACTATGAGGCAGATACGCAGTATTTT
TRBJ2-7 | . | TRBV12-3/TRBV12-4 | TRBD2 | CASSFYGGSAYEQYF | TGTGCCAGCAGTTTTTATGGCGGGAGTGCCTACGAGCAGTACTTC
TRBJ2-1 | . | TRBV5-6 | TRBD2 | CASSLKGTSGRRTYNEQFF | TGTGCCAGCAGCTTGAAGGGGACTAGCGGGAGAAGGACCTACAATGAGCAGTTCTTC
TRBJ2-7 | . | TRBV6-5 | . | CASSYNIGSYEQYF | TGTGCCAGCAGTTATAATATAGGCTCCTACGAGCAGTACTTC
TRBJ2-1 | . | TRBV28 | . | CASSLGDSAYNEQFF | TGTGCCAGCAGTTTAGGGGACTCCGCCTACAATGAGCAGTTCTTC
TRBJ1-5 | . | TRBV15 | . | CATSRDVMVSNQPQHF | TGTGCCACCAGCAGAGATGTGATGGTTAGCAATCAGCCCCAGCATTTT
TRBJ1-1 | . | TRBV7-2 | . | CASSFADSDTEAFF | TGTGCCAGCAGCTTCGCCGACAGCGACACTGAAGCTTTCTTT
TRBJ2-7 | few | TRBV28 | . | CASKKKGYEQYF | TGTGCCAGCAAGAAAAAAGGCTACGAGCAGTACTTC
TRBJ2-7 | many | TRBV7-2 | TRBD2 | CASSLAMWTSGRSYEQYF | TGTGCCAGCAGCTTAGCGATGTGGACTAGCGGGAGGTCCTACGAGCAGTACTTC
TRBJ2-5 | few | TRBV7-9 | . | CASSSWGPRDETQYF | TGTGCCAGCAGCTCCTGGGGACCGCGAGATGAGACCCAGTACTTC
TRBJ2-1 | many | TRBV12-3/TRBV12-4 | . | CASSFPGSYNEQFF | TGTGCCAGCAGCTTCCCAGGGTCCTACAATGAGCAGTTCTTC
TRBJ2-2 | many | TRBV11-2 | TRBD2 | CASSPKAGLAGITGELFF | TGTGCCAGCAGCCCGAAAGCCGGACTAGCGGGGATCACCGGGGAGCTGTTTTTT
TRBJ2-1 | few | TRBV24-1 | TRBD2 | CATSDGAKLAGANEQFF | TGTGCCACCAGTGATGGGGCGAAACTAGCGGGAGCCAATGAGCAGTTCTTC
TRBJ2-3 | . | TRBV7-2 | TRBD1 | CASSELGQGTDTQYF | TGTGCCAGCAGCGAACTCGGACAGGGCACAGATACGCAGTATTTT
TRBJ1-5 | . | TRBV7-6 | . | CASSLEVGPLSNQPQHF | TGTGCCAGCAGCTTAGAGGTCGGGCCCTTAAGCAATCAGCCCCAGCATTTT
TRBJ2-5 | few | TRBV12-3/TRBV12-4 | TRBD1 | CASSSFGTGGETQYF | TGTGCCAGCAGTAGCTTCGGGACAGGGGGGGAGACCCAGTACTTC
TRBJ2-1 | . | TRBV29-1 | . | CSVVELHNEQFF | TGCAGCGTTGTGGAACTCCACAATGAGCAGTTCTTC
TRBJ1-3 | . | TRBV24-1 | . | CATSDPGQGNTIYF | TGTGCCACCAGTGACCCAGGACAGGGAAACACCATATATTTT
TRBJ2-7 | . | TRBV5-4 | . | CASSFEGGRYEQYF | TGTGCCAGCAGCTTCGAAGGGGGGCGCTACGAGCAGTACTTC
TRBJ2-7 | few | TRBV12-3/TRBV12-4 | TRBD2 | CASSFRTSGRPEQYF | TGTGCCAGCAGTTTCCGGACTAGCGGGAGGCCCGAGCAGTACTTC
TRBJ2-3 | many | TRBV12-3/TRBV12-4 | . | CASSSDYLNSRGTDTQYF | TGTGCCAGCAGTTCCGACTACCTTAATTCACGGGGCACAGATACGCAGTATTTT